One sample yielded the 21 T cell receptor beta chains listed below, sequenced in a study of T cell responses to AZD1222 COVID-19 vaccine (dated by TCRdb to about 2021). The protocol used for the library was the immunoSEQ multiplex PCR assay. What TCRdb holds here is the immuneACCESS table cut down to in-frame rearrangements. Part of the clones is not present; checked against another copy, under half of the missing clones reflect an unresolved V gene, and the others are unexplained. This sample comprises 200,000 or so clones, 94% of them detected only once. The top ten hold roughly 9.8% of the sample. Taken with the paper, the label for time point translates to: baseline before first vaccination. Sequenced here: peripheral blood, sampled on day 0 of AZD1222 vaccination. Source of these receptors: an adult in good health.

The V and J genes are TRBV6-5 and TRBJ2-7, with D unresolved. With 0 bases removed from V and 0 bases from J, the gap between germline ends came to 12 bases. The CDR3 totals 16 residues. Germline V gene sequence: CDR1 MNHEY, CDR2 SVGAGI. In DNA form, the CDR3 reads TGTGCCAGCAGTTACTCCACCACGGGCGACTCCTACGAGCAGTACTTC. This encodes CASSYSTTGDSYEQYF.

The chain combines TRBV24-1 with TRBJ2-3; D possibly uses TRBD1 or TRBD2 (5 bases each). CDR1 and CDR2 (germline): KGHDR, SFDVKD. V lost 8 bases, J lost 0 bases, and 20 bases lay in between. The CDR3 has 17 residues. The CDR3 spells CATTVRDLRTSTDTQYF. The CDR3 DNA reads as TGTGCCACCACCGTACGGGACCTAAGGACTAGCACAGATACGCAGTATTTT.

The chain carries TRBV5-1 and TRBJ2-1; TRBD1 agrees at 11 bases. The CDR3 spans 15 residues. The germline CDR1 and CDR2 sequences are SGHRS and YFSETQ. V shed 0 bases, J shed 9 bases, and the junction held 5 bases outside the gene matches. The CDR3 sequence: CASSLAGTGGSEQFF. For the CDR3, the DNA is TGCGCCAGCAGCTTGGCCGGGACAGGGGGATCTGAGCAGTTCTTC. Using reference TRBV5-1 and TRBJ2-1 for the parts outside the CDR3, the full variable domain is KAGVTQTPRYLIKTRGQQVTLSCSPISGHRSVSWYQQTPGQGLQFLFEYFSETQRNKGNFPGRFSGRQFSNSRSEMNVSTLELGDSALYLCASSLAGTGGSEQFFGPGTRLTVL.

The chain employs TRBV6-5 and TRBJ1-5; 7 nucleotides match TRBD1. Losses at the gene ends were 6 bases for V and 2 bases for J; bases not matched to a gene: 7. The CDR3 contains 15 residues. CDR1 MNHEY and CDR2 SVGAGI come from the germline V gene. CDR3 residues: CASRGEGAGNQPQHF. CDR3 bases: TGTGCCAGCAGGGGGGAGGGGGCAGGCAATCAGCCCCAGCATTTT.

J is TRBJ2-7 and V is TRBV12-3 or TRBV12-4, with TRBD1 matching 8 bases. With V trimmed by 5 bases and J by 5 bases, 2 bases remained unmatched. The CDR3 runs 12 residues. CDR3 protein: CASSRTGNEQYF. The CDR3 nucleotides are TGTGCCAGCAGTCGGACAGGGAACGAGCAGTACTTC.

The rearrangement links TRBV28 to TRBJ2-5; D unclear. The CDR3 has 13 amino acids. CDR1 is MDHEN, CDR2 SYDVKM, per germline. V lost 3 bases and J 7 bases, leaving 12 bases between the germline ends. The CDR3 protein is CASSLEHPGTQYF. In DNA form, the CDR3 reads TGTGCCAGCAGTTTGGAACACCCAGGGACCCAGTACTTC.

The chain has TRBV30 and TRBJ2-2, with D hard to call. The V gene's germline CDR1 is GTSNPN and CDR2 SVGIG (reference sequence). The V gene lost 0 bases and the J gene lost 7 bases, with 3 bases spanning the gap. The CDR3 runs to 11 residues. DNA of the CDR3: TGTGCCTGGAGTGTAGGCGGGGAGCTGTTTTTT. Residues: CAWSVGGELFF.

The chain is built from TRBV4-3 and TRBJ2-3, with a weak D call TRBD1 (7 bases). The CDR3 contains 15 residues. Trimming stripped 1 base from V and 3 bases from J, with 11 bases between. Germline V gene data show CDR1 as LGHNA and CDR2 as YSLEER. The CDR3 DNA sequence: TGCGCCAGCAGCCAAGGACAGGGAGGTACAGATACGCAGTATTTT. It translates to CASSQGQGGTDTQYF.

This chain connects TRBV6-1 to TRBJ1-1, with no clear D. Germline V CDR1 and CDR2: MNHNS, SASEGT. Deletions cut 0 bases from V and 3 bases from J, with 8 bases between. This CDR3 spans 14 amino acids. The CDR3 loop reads CASSEAEGYTEAFF. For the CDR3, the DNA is TGTGCCAGCAGTGAAGCTGAAGGGTACACTGAAGCTTTCTTT.

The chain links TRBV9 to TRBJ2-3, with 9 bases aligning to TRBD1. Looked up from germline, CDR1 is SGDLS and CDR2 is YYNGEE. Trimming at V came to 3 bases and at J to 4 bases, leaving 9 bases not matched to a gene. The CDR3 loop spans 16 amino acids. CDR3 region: CASSAPRQGVADTQYF. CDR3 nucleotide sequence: TGTGCCAGCAGCGCGCCCCGACAGGGGGTTGCAGATACGCAGTATTTT. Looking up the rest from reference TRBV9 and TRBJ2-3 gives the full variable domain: DSGVTQTPKHLITATGQRVTLRCSPRSGDLSVYWYQQSLDQGLQFLIQYYNGEERAKGNILERFSAQQFPDLHSELNLSSLELGDSALYFCASSAPRQGVADTQYFGPGTRLTVL.

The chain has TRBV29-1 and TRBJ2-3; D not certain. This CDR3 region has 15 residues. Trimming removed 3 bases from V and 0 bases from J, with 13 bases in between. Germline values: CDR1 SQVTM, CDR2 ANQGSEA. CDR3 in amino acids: CSVEAPHISTDTQYF. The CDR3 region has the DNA TGCAGCGTTGAGGCCCCTCATATAAGCACAGATACGCAGTATTTT.

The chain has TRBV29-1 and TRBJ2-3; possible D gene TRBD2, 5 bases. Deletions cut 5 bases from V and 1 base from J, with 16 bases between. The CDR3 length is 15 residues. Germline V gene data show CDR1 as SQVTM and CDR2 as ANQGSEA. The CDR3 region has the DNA TGCAGCGTTCGACGAACGACTACCGGCACAGATACGCAGTATTTT. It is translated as CSVRRTTTGTDTQYF.

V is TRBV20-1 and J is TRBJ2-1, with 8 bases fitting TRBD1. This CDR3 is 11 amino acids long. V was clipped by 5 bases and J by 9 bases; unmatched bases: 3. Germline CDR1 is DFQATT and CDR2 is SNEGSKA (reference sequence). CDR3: CSAYRGSEQFF. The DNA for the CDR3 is TGCAGTGCTTACAGGGGGAGTGAGCAGTTCTTC.

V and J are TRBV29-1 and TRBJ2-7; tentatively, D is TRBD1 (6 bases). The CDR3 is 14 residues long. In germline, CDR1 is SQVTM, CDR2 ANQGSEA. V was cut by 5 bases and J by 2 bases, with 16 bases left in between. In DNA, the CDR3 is TGCAGCGTTACCCAGGGGTTAGAAGCCTACGAGCAGTACTTC. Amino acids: CSVTQGLEAYEQYF.

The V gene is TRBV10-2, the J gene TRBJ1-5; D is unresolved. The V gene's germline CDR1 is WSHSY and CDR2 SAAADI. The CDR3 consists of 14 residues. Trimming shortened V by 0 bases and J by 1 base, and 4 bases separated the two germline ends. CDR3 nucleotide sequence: TGCGCCAGCAGTGAGTCGGGCAGCAATCAGCCCCAGCATTTT. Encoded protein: CASSESGSNQPQHF.

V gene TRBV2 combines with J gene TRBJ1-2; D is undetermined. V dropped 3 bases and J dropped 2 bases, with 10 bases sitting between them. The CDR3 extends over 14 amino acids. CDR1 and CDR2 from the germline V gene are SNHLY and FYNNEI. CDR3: CASSERRVNYGYTF. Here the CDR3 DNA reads TGTGCCAGCAGTGAGAGGAGAGTAAACTATGGCTACACCTTC.

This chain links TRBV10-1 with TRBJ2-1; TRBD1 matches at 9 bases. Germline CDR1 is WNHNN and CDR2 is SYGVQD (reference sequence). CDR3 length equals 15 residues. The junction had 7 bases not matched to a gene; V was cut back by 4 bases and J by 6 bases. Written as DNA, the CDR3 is TGCGCCAGCAGTGGACCGGGACAGGGTACCAATGAGCAGTTCTTC. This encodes CASSGPGQGTNEQFF.

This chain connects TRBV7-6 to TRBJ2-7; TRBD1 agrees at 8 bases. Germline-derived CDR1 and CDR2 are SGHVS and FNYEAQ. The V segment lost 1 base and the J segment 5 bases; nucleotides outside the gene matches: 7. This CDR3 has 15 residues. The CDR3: CASSLVYRGFDEQYF. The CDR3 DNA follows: TGTGCCAGCAGCTTAGTGTACAGGGGGTTCGACGAGCAGTACTTC.

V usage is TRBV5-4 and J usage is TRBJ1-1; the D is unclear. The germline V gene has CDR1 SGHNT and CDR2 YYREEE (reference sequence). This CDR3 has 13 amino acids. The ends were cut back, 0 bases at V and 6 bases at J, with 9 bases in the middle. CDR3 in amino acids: CASSLAGIAEAFF. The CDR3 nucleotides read TGTGCCAGCAGCTTGGCCGGGATCGCTGAAGCTTTCTTT.

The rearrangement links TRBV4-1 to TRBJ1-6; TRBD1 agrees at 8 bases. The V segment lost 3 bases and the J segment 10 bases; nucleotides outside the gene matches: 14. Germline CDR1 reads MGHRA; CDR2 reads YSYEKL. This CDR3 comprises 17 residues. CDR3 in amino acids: CASSQRSTGDSNSPLHF. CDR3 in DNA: TGCGCCAGCAGCCAGAGGTCGACAGGGGATTCAAACTCACCCCTCCACTTT.

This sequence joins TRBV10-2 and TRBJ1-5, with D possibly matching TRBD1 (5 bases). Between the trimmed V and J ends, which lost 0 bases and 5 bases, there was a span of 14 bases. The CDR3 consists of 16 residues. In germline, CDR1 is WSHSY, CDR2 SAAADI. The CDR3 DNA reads TGCGCCAGCAGTGAGTCGACGGGGCCCGGGGATCAGCCCCAGCATTTT. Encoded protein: CASSESTGPGDQPQHF.